This TCR beta chain is drawn from a study of blood T cell repertoires in COVID-19. As for the study in general: There were acute and convalescent COVID-19 samples, and they came from the United States, Italy and Spain. PBMCs, B-cell-depleted T cells, or T cells were the source of the cDNA or gDNA that made up the material.

Cohorts were determined from participant-reported clinical history. Between the trimmed V and J ends, which lost 5 bases and 0 bases, there was a span of 10 bases. This CDR3 has 15 residues. Germline V lookup: CDR1 SEHNR, CDR2 FQNEAQ (reference sequence). Profiled with immunoSEQ multiplex PCR; TCRdb holds only in-frame clones, not every one. Of some 250,000 clones in the sample, about 89% were seen once. What was sequenced was PBMCs or T cells enriched from blood (not recorded which). The sequence came from a human donor in a cohort exposed to, infected with or recovered from COVID-19 (not recorded which). The donor label of this sample is uncertain. The chain recombines TRBV7-9 with TRBJ1-4; D not resolved. CDR3 in amino acids: CASSPRSTTNEKLFF. As DNA, the CDR3 is TGTGCCAGCAGCCCGCGGTCGACAACTAATGAAAAACTGTTTTTT. The full variable domain, its missing parts supplied by reference TRBV7-9 and TRBJ1-4, is DTGVSQNPRHKITKRGQNVTFRCDPISEHNRLYWYRQTLGQGPEFLTYFQNEAQLEKSRLLSDRFSAERPKGSFSTLEIQRTEQGDSAMYLCASSPRSTTNEKLFFGSGTQLSVL.